This entry describes one TCR beta chain. Its antigen is not known. This specimen comes from a study of T cell repertoires in cytomegalovirus infection. About the research overall: From public TCR beta signatures came an indication of both CMV infection and matching HLA type.

Study-wide findings and caveats: Across the ex vivo response, the dominant clonotypes were HLA-C-restricted CMV-specific TCR beta clonotypes. Adding up the frequency of public TCR beta families identified people who carried CMV plus the relevant HLA.

TCRdb itself ran the reads through MiXCR, one entry per CDR3 protein. Of under 850,000 distinct CDR3 sequences listed, less than 40% are singletons. The source material was PBMCs. This receptor was obtained from a human donor in good health (CMV status not recorded). Some clones in this sample may be carry-over from other donors' samples.

The CDR3 region is CASSPGPGAETQYF. The CDR3 nucleotides read TGTGCCAGCAGCCCTGGGCCAGGGGCGGAGACCCAGTACTTC. The rearrangement uses TRBV7-9 and TRBJ2-5; D may be TRBD1 (6 bases). V shed 5 bases and J shed 5 bases, with 15 bases lying between them. Germline V CDR1 and CDR2: SEHNR, FQNEAQ (reference sequence). This CDR3 has 14 residues.